These 17 T cell receptor beta chains originate from one sample sequenced in a study of CD8 T cells in Susac syndrome. An amount of RNA that ranged from roughly 0.5 to 1 ug was reverse transcribed with random hexamers. A single record per CDR3 protein comes from TCRdb applying MiXCR to the immunoSEQ multiplex PCR reads. The sample records around 180,000 distinct CDR3 sequences, roughly 92% being singletons. The sample consisted of CD4+ T cells from PBMCs. Source of these receptors: a human donor with multiple sclerosis.

The CDR3 loop is CASSLGWTVQETQYF. CDR3 DNA: TGTGCCAGCAGCTTAGGATGGACAGTACAAGAGACCCAGTACTTC. This sequence joins TRBV7-2 and TRBJ2-5; possible D gene TRBD1, 6 bases. The CDR3 runs to 15 residues. Trimming took off 1 base at V and 2 bases at J, with 11 bases between the two ends. Germline CDR1 and CDR2: SGHTA and FQGNSA.

Only one count was recorded for this clonotype. CDR3 DNA sequence: TGTGCCAGCAGCTTAGGACAGGGGGCGCTACGGTCCGGCGAGCAGTACTTC. Encoded protein: CASSLGQGALRSGEQYF. The chain joins TRBV7-9 to TRBJ2-7, with 10 positions matching TRBD1. This CDR3 contains 17 residues. Germline-derived CDR1 and CDR2 are SEHNR and FQNEAQ (reference sequence). V was clipped by 1 base and J by 6 bases; unmatched bases: 12.

The rearrangement uses TRBV7-2 and TRBJ2-1; possible D gene TRBD2, 5 bases. The CDR3 loop spans 13 amino acids. The germline CDR1 and CDR2 sequences are SGHTA and FQGNSA. V shed 2 bases and J shed 7 bases, with 9 bases lying between them. The CDR3 spells CASSLLGVNEQFF. The CDR3 nucleotides are TGTGCCAGCAGCTTACTCGGGGTTAATGAGCAGTTCTTC.

This chain connects TRBV6-2 or TRBV6-3 to TRBJ1-6; D remains unclear. Germline V CDR1 and CDR2: MNHEY, SVGEGT. This CDR3 has 15 amino acids. V lost 5 bases, J lost 4 bases, and 12 bases lay in between. The CDR3 sequence: CASSPELKYNSPLHF. Here the CDR3 DNA reads TGTGCCAGCAGTCCAGAACTTAAGTATAATTCACCCCTCCACTTT.

The V call is TRBV7-9, the J call TRBJ1-2; D is undetermined. V was clipped by 4 bases and J by 3 bases, with 15 bases between them. The CDR3 extends over 15 amino acids. Germline loops: CDR1 SEHNR, CDR2 FQNEAQ (reference sequence). The CDR3 here is CASSSSEEWYYGYTF. The CDR3 coding sequence is TGTGCCAGCAGCTCCTCTGAGGAATGGTACTATGGCTACACCTTC.

This clonotype was seen a handful of times. The rearrangement links TRBV6-5 to TRBJ2-7, with D perhaps TRBD1 or TRBD2 (5 bases each). The CDR3 is made up of 11 amino acids. Trimming removed 7 bases at V and 5 bases at J, with 9 bases between. Germline CDR1 is MNHEY and CDR2 is SVGAGI. The CDR3 here is CASILGDEQYF. DNA for the CDR3: TGTGCCAGCATCCTGGGGGACGAGCAGTACTTC.

The V and J genes are TRBV15 and TRBJ2-7; perhaps TRBD1 as D (6 bases). Germline V gene data show CDR1 as LNHNV and CDR2 as YYDKDF (reference sequence). This CDR3 is built from 14 residues. Trimming pared 5 bases from V and 4 bases from J, leaving 15 bases between. The CDR3 nucleotides are TGTGCCACCAGCCCCCGGACCGGACAGTACGAGCAGTACTTC. Translation gives CATSPRTGQYEQYF.

V usage is TRBV24-1 and J usage is TRBJ2-7; 9 nucleotides align to TRBD1. The CDR3 loop spans 16 amino acids. Germline V gives CDR1 KGHDR, CDR2 SFDVKD. After removal of 3 bases from V and 6 bases from J, the junction contained 11 bases not matched to a gene. The CDR3: CATSDGYRGQSAEQYF. CDR3 nucleotide sequence: TGTGCCACCAGTGATGGGTACAGGGGGCAGTCAGCCGAGCAGTACTTC.

V and J are TRBV3-1 and TRBJ1-2; D is ambiguous. V lost 4 bases, J lost 6 bases, and 9 bases lay in between. The CDR3 sequence is 12 residues long. Germline lookup yields CDR1 LGHDT and CDR2 YNNKEL (reference sequence). The CDR3 is CASSLASNGYTF. Here the CDR3 DNA reads TGTGCCAGCAGCCTCGCCTCCAATGGCTACACCTTC.

The rearrangement joins TRBV30 to TRBJ2-7, with unresolved D. Germline V lookup: CDR1 GTSNPN, CDR2 SVGIG (reference sequence). CDR3 size: 13 residues. The V end was cut by 2 bases, the J end by 2 bases, with 10 bases between. CDR3 sequence reads: CAWSRWSTYEQYF. DNA of the CDR3: TGTGCCTGGAGTAGGTGGAGTACCTACGAGCAGTACTTC.

The chain has TRBV5-6 and TRBJ1-4, with D perhaps TRBD1 (5 bases). Germline CDR1 SGHDT, CDR2 YYEEEE. Trimming took 7 bases from V and 11 from J, leaving 21 bases between them. The CDR3 contains 14 residues. CDR3 sequence: CASSWGRGPSKLFF. In DNA, the CDR3 is TGTGCCAGCTCCTGGGGCCGGGGCCCTTCCAAACTGTTTTTT.

This sequence joins TRBV14 and TRBJ1-1; perhaps TRBD1 as D (6 bases). Germline CDR1 and CDR2: SGHDN and FVKESK. The CDR3 sequence is 16 residues long. Trimming removed 0 bases from V and 1 base from J, with 12 bases in between. CDR3 sequence (DNA): TGTGCCAGCAGCCAAGATGACAGGCCCTGGAACACTGAAGCTTTCTTT. Residues: CASSQDDRPWNTEAFF.

The V call is TRBV30, the J call TRBJ2-7, with a possible D match to TRBD2 (6 bases). Germline CDR1 GTSNPN, CDR2 SVGIG (reference sequence). The CDR3 totals 14 residues. V lost 4 bases to trimming and J lost 0 bases, with 13 bases between them. The DNA of the CDR3 is TGTGCCTGGACATCACTAGCAGGCTCCTACGAGCAGTACTTC. This sequence encodes CAWTSLAGSYEQYF. Based on the CDR3 plus reference TRBV30 and TRBJ2-7, the full variable domain is SQTIHQWPATLVQPVGSPLSLECTVEGTSNPNLYWYRQAAGRGLQLLFYSVGIGQISSEVPQNLSASRPQDRQFILSSKKLLLSDSGFYLCAWTSLAGSYEQYFGPGTRLTVT.

This sequence joins TRBV15 and TRBJ2-5; D call uncertain. CDR1 and CDR2 (germline): LNHNV, YYDKDF (reference sequence). V was clipped by 0 bases and J by 4 bases, with 9 bases between them. This CDR3 comprises 14 residues. CDR3 in amino acids: CATSRDLRGETQYF. The DNA of the CDR3 is TGTGCCACCAGCAGAGATTTACGTGGAGAGACCCAGTACTTC.

The CDR3 reads CASSTTPNTGELFF. As DNA, the CDR3 is TGTGCCAGTAGTACAACCCCAAACACCGGGGAGCTGTTTTTT. This chain links TRBV19 with TRBJ2-2; D is ambiguous. Germline CDR1 LNHDA, CDR2 SQIVND (reference sequence). CDR3 length: 14 amino acids. Deletions cut 4 bases from V and 2 bases from J, with 8 bases between. Full variable domain (outside the CDR3, taken from reference TRBV19 and TRBJ2-2): DGGITQSPKYLFRKEGQNVTLSCEQNLNHDAMYWYRQDPGQGLRLIYYSQIVNDFQKGDIAEGYSVSREKKESFPLTVTSAQKNPTAFYLCASSTTPNTGELFFGEGSRLTVL.

This rearrangement joins TRBV6-5 to TRBJ2-7, with 11 bases matching TRBD1. The CDR3 is 15 residues long. The ends lost 6 bases at V and 6 bases at J; junction bases unmatched: 10. CDR1 and CDR2 (germline): MNHEY, SVGAGI. CDR3 protein: CASSPAGTGGSEQYF. The DNA of the CDR3 is TGTGCCAGCAGCCCTGCCGGGACAGGGGGGTCCGAGCAGTACTTC.

The chain carries TRBV19 and TRBJ1-5; D is undetermined. This CDR3 region has 11 residues. V dropped 1 base and J dropped 9 bases, with 4 bases sitting between them. Per germline, CDR1 LNHDA and CDR2 SQIVND (reference sequence). In DNA form, the CDR3 reads TGTGCCAGTAGTATAGGACGGCCCCAGCATTTT. Its protein is CASSIGRPQHF.